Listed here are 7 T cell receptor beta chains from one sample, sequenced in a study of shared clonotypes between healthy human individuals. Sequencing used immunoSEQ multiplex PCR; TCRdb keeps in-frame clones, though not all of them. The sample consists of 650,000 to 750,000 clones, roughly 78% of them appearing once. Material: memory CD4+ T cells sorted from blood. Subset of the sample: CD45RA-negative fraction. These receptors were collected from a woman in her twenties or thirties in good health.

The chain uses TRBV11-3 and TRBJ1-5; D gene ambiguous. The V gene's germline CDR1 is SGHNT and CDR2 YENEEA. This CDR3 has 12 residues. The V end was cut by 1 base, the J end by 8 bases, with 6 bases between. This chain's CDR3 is CASSLGEKPQHF. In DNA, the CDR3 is TGTGCCAGCAGCTTAGGGGAAAAGCCCCAGCATTTT.

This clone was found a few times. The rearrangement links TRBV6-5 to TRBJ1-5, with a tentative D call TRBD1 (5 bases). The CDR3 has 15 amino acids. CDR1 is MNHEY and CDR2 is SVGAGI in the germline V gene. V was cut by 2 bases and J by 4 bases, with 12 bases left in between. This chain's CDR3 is CASSYTQGWNQPQHF. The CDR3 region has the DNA TGTGCCAGCAGTTACACTCAGGGTTGGAATCAGCCCCAGCATTTT.

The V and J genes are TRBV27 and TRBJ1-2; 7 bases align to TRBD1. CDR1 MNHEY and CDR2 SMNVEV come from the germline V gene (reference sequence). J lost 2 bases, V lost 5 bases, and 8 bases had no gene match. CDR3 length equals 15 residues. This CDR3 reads CASSGYTGANYGYTF. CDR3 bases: TGTGCCAGCAGTGGATATACAGGGGCCAACTATGGCTACACCTTC.

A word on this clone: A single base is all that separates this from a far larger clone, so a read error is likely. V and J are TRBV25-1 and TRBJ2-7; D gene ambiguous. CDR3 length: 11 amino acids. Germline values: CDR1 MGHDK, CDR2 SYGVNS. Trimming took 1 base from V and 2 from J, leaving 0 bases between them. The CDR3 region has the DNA TGTGCCAGCAGTGAATCCTACGAGCAGTACTTC. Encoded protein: CASSESYEQYF.

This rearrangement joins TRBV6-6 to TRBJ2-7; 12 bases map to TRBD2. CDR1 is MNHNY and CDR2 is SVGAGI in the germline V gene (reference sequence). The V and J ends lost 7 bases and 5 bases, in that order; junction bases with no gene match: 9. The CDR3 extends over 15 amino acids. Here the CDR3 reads CASNSGTSGFDEQYF. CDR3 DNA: TGTGCCAGCAACTCCGGGACTAGCGGGTTTGACGAGCAGTACTTC.

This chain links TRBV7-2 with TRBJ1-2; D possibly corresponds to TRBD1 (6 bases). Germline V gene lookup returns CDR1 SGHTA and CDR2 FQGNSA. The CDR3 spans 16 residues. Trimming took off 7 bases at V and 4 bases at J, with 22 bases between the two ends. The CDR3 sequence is CASIQDGGGTLYGYTF. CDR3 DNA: TGTGCCAGCATCCAGGACGGCGGGGGCACCCTCTATGGCTACACCTTC.

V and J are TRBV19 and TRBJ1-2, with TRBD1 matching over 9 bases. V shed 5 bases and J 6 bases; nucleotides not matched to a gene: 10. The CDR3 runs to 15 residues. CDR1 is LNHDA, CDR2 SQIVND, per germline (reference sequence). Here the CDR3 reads CASSSPGTGSHGYTF. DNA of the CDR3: TGTGCCAGTAGTTCTCCCGGGACAGGGTCCCATGGCTACACCTTC.